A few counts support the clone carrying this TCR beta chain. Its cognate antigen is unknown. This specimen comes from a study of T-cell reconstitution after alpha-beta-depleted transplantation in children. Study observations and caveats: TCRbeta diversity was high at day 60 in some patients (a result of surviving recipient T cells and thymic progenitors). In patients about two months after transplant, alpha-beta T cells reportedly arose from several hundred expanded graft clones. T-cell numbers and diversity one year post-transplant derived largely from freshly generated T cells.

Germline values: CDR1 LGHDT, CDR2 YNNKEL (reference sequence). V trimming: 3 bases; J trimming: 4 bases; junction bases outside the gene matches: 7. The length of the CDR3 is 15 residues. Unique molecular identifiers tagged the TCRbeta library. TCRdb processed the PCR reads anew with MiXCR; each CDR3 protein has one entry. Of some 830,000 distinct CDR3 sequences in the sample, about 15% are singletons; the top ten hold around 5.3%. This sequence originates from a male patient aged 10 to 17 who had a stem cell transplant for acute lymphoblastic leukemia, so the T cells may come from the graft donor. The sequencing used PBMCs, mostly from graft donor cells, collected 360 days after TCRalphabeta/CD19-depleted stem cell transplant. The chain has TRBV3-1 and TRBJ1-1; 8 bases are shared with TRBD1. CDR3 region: CASSHGQGRSTEAFF. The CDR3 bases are TGTGCCAGCAGCCATGGACAGGGAAGAAGCACTGAAGCTTTCTTT.